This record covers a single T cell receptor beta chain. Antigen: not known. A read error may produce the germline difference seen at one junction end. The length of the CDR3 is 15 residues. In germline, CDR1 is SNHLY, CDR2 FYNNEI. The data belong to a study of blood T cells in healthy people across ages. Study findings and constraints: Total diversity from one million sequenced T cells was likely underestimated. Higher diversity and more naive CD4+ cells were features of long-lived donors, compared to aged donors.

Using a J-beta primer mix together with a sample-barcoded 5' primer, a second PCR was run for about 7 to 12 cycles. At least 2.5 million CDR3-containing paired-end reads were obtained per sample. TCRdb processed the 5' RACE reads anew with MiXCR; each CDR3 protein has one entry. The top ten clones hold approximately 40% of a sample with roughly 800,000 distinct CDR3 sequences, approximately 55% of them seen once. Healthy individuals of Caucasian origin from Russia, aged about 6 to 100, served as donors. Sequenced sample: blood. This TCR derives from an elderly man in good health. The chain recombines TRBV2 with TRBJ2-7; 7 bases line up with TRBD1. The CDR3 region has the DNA TGTGCCAGCAGCACCACAGGGGACCTTTCCTACGAGCGGTACTTC. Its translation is CASSTTGDLSYERYF.